This T cell receptor (beta chain) was identified during a study of a mutant IDH1 vaccine in newly diagnosed glioma. Study-wide background: Most patients had received both radiotherapy and temozolomide, the prior options being radiotherapy, temozolomide, or both.

Time point given: week 5, during vaccination. The investigators gave 300 ug of mutant IDH1 20-mer peptide in each vaccine dose, together with topical imiquimod. Each astrocytoma in the donors was new, WHO grade 3 or 4, IDH1-mutant and ATRX-lost. In the case of this clone: What it binds is not known.

Germline CDR1 is SGHKS and CDR2 is YYEKEE (reference sequence). Trimming pared 4 bases from V and 3 bases from J, leaving 14 bases between. CDR3 length equals 14 residues. Profiling relied on immunoSEQ multiplex PCR, and the TCRdb table lists in-frame clones only, not all of them. The data hold tens of thousands of clones, with roughly nine tenths observed a single time. Sequencing used PBMCs, obtained from a glioma patient whose treatment included an IDH1 peptide vaccine. This chain connects TRBV5-5 to TRBJ2-7, with a tentative D call TRBD1 (6 bases). The receptor was derived from a woman between 50 and 59 years old with glioma. This CDR3 reads CASSPGQTVYEQYF. The CDR3 bases are TGTGCCAGCAGCCCGGGACAAACCGTCTACGAGCAGTACTTC.